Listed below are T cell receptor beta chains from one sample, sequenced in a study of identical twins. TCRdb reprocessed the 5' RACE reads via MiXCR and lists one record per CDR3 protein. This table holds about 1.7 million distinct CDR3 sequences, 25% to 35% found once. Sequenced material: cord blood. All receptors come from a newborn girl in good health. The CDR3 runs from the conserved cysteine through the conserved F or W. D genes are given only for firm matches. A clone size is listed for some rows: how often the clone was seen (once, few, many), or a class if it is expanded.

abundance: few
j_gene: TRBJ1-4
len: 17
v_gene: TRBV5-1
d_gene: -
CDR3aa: CASSFGVHRRDDEKLFF
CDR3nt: TGCGCCAGCAGCTTCGGCGTACACCGCAGGGACGATGAAAAACTGTTTTTT

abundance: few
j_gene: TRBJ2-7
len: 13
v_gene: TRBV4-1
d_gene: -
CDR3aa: CASSQGYGLEQYF
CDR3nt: TGCGCCAGCAGCCAAGGTTATGGGCTCGAGCAGTACTTC

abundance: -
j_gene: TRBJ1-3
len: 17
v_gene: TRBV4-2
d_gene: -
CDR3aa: CASSQGWDSGSGNTIYF
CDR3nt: TGTGCCAGCAGCCAAGGGTGGGATTCGGGCTCTGGAAACACCATATATTTT

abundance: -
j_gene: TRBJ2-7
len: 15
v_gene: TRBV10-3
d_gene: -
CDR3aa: CAISIRDGGINEQYF
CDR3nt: TGTGCCATCAGTATCCGGGACGGCGGAATCAATGAGCAGTACTTC

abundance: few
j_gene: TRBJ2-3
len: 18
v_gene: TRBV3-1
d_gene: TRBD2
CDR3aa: CASTSKASGRAHTDTQYF
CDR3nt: TGTGCCAGCACCTCAAAGGCTAGCGGGAGGGCCCACACAGATACGCAGTATTTT

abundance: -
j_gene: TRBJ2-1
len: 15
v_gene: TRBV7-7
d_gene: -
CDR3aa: CASSLSTGRNYEQFF
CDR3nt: TGTGCTAGCAGCTTATCGACAGGGAGGAACTACGAGCAGTTCTTC

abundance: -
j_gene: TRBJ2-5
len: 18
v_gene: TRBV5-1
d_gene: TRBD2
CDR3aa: CASSLDLPSGRKVNEQYF
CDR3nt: TGCGCCAGCAGCTTGGATTTACCTAGCGGGAGAAAGGTGAATGAGCAGTACTTC

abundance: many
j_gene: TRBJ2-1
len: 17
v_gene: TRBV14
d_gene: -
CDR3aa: CASSQETSLSSYNEQFF
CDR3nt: TGTGCCAGCAGCCAAGAAACTAGCCTGAGCTCCTACAATGAGCAGTTCTTC

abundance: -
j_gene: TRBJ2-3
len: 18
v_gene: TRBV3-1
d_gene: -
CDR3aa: CASSQEFWLAVSTDTQYF
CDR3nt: TGTGCCAGCAGCCAAGAGTTTTGGCTAGCAGTCAGCACAGATACGCAGTATTTT

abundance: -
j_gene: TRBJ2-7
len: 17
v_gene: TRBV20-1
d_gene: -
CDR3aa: CSARDERSTWDFREQYF
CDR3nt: TGCAGTGCTAGAGATGAGAGGAGTACGTGGGACTTCCGCGAGCAGTACTTC

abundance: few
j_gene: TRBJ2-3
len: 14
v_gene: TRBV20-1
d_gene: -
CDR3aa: CSARTGGPTDTQYF
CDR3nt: TGCAGTGCTAGGACGGGGGGCCCCACAGATACGCAGTATTTT

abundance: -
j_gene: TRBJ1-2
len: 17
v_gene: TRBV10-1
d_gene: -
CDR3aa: CASSLPGQSRANYGYTF
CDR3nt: TGCGCCAGCAGCCTCCCAGGACAGTCCCGCGCTAACTATGGCTACACCTTC

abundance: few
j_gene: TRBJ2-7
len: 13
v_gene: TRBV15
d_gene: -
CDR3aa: CATSLTRERGQYF
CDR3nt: TGTGCCACCAGCCTTACGAGGGAGAGGGGGCAGTACTTC

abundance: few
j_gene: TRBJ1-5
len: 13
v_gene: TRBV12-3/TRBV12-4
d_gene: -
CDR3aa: CASSLASSQPQHF
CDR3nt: TGTGCCAGCAGTTTGGCTTCCAGTCAGCCCCAGCATTTT

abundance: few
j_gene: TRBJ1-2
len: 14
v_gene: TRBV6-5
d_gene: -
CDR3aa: CASRRPETNYGYTF
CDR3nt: TGTGCCAGCAGGCGCCCGGAGACTAACTATGGCTACACCTTC

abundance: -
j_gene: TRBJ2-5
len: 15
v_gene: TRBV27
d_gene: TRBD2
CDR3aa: CASSVTSGRYNEQYF
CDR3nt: TGTGCCAGCAGTGTTACTAGCGGGAGGTACAATGAGCAGTACTTC